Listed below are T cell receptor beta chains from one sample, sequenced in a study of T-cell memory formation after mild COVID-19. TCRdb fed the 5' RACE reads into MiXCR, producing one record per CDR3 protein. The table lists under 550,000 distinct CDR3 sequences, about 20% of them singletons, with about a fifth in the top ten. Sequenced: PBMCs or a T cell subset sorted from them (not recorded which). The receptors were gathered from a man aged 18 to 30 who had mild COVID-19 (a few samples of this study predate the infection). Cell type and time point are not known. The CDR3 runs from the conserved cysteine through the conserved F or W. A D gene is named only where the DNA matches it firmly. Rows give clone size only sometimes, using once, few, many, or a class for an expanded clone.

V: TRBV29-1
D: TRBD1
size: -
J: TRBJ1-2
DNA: TGCAGCGCCACCGGACAGGGGGCTTATGGCTACACCTTC
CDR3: CSATGQGAYGYTF

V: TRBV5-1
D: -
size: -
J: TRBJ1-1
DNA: TGCGCCAGCAGCTTGAACCCACTCCTTGAAGCTTTCTTT
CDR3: CASSLNPLLEAFF

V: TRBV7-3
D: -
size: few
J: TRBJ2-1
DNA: TGTGCCAGCAGCTATATAGCGATTAGCTCCTACAATGAGCAGTTCTTC
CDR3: CASSYIAISSYNEQFF

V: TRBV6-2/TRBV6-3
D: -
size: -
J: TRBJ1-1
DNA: TGTGCCAGCAGAAACAGGGTGGGAGTTGAAGCTTTCTTT
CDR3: CASRNRVGVEAFF

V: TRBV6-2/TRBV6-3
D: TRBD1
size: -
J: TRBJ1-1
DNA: TGTGCCAGCAGTTACTCGGGGACAGGGTTGAACACTGAAGCTTTCTTT
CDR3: CASSYSGTGLNTEAFF

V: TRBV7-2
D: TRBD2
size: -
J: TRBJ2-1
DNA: TGTGCCAGCAGCCCCGGGACTAGCGGGGGGCGGAATGAGCAGTTCTTC
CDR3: CASSPGTSGGRNEQFF

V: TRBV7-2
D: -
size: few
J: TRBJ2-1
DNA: TGTGCCAGCAGCTTAGCTGCGGTAAACAATGAGCAGTTCTTC
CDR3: CASSLAAVNNEQFF

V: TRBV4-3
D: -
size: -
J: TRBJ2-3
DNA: TGCGCCAGCAGCCAAGAAGGACCCACAGGGACAGATACGCAGTATTTT
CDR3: CASSQEGPTGTDTQYF

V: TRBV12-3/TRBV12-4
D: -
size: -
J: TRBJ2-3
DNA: TGTGCCAGCACCCCATTTGAAAGGGGCACAGATACGCAGTATTTT
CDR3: CASTPFERGTDTQYF

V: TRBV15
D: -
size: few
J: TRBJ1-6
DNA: TGTGCCACGTCCGGGGTCCCGAATTCACCCCTCCACTTT
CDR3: CATSGVPNSPLHF

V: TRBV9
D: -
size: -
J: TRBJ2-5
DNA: TGTGCCAGCAGCGCGGGGACTGCCAACCAAGAGACCCAGTACTTC
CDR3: CASSAGTANQETQYF

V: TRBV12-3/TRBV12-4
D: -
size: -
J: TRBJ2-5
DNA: TGTGCCAGCAGTTTGGGGACCGTAAAAGAGACCCAGTACTTC
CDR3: CASSLGTVKETQYF

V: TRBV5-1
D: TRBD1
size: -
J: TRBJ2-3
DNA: TGCGCCAGCGGGACACTGACAGGGCGCACAGATACGCAGTATTTT
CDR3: CASGTLTGRTDTQYF

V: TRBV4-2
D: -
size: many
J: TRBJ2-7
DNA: TGTGCCAGCAGCCAAGGGGATTGGTCAGAAAGAACCTACGAGCAGTACTTC
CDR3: CASSQGDWSERTYEQYF

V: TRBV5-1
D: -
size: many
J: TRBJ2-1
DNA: TGCGCCAGCAGCTCTAGCCTCTCCTACAATGAGCAGTTCTTC
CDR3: CASSSSLSYNEQFF

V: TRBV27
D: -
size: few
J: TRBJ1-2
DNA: TGTGCCAGCAGTCCGTCGACCAGAGGAGGCTACACCTTC
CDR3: CASSPSTRGGYTF

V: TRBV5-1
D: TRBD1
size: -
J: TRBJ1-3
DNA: TGCGCCAGCAGCTTCGACAGGGGGAACTCTGGAAACACCATATATTTT
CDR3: CASSFDRGNSGNTIYF

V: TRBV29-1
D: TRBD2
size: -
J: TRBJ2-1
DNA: TGCAGCGTTCGGAGGCTAGCGGGGGGTTACAATGAGCAGTTCTTC
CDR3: CSVRRLAGGYNEQFF

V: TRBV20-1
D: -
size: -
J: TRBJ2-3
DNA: TGCAGTGCTAGAGATCCGGGGTCCACAGATACGCAGTATTTT
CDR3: CSARDPGSTDTQYF

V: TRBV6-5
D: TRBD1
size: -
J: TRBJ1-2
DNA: TGTGCCAGCAACCTACAGGGGGTCTGGAGCTATGGCTACACCTTC
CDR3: CASNLQGVWSYGYTF

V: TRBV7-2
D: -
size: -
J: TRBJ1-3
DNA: TGTGCCAGCAGCTTAGACAGGGTCGGAAACACCATATATTTT
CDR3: CASSLDRVGNTIYF

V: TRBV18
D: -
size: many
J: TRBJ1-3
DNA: TGTGCCAGCTCACCACCGTACAGGACGATCTCTGGAAACACCATATATTTT
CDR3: CASSPPYRTISGNTIYF

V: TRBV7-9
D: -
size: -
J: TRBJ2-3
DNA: TGTGCCAGCAGCTTAGACGTAGCCAGCACAGATACGCAGTATTTT
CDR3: CASSLDVASTDTQYF

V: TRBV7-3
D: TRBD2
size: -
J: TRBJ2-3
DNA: TGTGCCAGCAGCGCGGGACTAGCGGGGGGGCCGCTCGAACCAGATACGCAGTATTTT
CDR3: CASSAGLAGGPLEPDTQYF

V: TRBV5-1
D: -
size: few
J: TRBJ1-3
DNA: TGCGCCAGCAGCGGGTCGGTGGGGGCGGCTGGAAACACCATATATTTT
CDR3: CASSGSVGAAGNTIYF

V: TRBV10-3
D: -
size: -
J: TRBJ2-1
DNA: TGTGCCATCAGTGAGTCGTGGCGGGAGCAGTTCTTC
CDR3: CAISESWREQFF

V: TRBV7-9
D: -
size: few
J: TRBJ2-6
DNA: TGTGCCAGCAGCCCTTCCGGGTTCTCTGGGGCCAACGTCCTGACTTTC
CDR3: CASSPSGFSGANVLTF

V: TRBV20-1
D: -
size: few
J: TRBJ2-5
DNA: TGCAGTGCTAGCAGAGGAAGAGAAGAGACCCAGTACTTC
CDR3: CSASRGREETQYF

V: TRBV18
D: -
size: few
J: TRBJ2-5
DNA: TGTGCCAGCTCACCGATACCGGGCACACGTCCCCCTCGGCCCCAGTACTTC
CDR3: CASSPIPGTRPPRPQYF

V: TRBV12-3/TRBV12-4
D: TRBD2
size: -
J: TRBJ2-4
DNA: TGTGCCAGCAGTTCCCGGACTAGCGGGGGCTCCTGGGACAAAAACATTCAGTACTTC
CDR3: CASSSRTSGGSWDKNIQYF

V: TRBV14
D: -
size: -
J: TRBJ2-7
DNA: TGTGCCAGCAGCCAAGCTTACATTAGCGAGCAGTACTTC
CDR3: CASSQAYISEQYF

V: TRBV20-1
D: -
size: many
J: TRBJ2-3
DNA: TGCAGTGCTCGTTATGAGGCAGATACGCAGTATTTT
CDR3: CSARYEADTQYF

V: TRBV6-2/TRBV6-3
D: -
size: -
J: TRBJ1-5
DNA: TGTGCCAGCAGTTCGTCACCTCAGGGAGACGTGCGCAATCAGCCCCAGCATTTT
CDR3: CASSSSPQGDVRNQPQHF

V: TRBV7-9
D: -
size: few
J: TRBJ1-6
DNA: TGTGCCAGCAGCGCGGGGGGTTCCCTATTCCCCCTCCACTTT
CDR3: CASSAGGSLFPLHF

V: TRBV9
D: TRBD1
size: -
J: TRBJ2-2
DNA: TGTGCCAGCAGCGCCCGACAGGGGAGCGGAACCGGGGAGCTGTTTTTT
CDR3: CASSARQGSGTGELFF

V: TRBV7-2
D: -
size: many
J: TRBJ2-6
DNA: TGTGCCAGCAGCTTATTGAGTTGGGATGGGGCCAACGTCCTGACTTTC
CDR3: CASSLLSWDGANVLTF

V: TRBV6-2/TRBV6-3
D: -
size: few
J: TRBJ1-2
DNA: TGTGCCAGCAGTTACTCTTACGATAAAGGGATTGGCTACACCTTC
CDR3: CASSYSYDKGIGYTF

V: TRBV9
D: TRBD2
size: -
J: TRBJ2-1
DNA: TGTGCCAGCAGCCCCGTTATAGCGGGGGATGAGCAGTTCTTC
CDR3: CASSPVIAGDEQFF

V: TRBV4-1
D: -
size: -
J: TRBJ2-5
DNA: TGCGCCAGCAGCCAAGGCTCAGTTCAAGAGACCCAGTACTTC
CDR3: CASSQGSVQETQYF

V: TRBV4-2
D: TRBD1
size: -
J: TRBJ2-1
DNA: TGTGCCAGCAGCCCTTCACAGGGGAGCTCCTACAATGAGCAGTTCTTC
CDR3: CASSPSQGSSYNEQFF

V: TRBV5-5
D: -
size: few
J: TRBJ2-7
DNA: TGTGCCAGCACCCTTGTCGCAGGGAAGAACTACGAGCAGTACTTC
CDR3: CASTLVAGKNYEQYF

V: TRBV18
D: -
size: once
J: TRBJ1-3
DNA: TGTGCCAGCTCACCGACAGTTAACTCTGGAAACACCATATATTTT
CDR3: CASSPTVNSGNTIYF

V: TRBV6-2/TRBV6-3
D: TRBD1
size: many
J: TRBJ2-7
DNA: TGTGCCAGCAGTTACCCGGGACAGGCTTTCCTTTCTTACGAGCAGTACTTC
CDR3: CASSYPGQAFLSYEQYF

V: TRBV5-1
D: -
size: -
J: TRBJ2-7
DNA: TGCGCCAGCAGCCTGGACTGGACCTACGAGCAGTACTTC
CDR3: CASSLDWTYEQYF

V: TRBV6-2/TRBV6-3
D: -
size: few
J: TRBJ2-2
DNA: TGTGCCAGCAGTTATGGGAGGACCACCGGGGAGCTGTTTTTT
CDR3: CASSYGRTTGELFF

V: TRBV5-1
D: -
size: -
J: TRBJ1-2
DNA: TGCGCCAGCAGCCTAGGAGGTGTAACAGCCGCCCAGGGTGGCTACACCTTC
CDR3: CASSLGGVTAAQGGYTF

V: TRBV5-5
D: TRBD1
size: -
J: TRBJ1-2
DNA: TGTGCCAGCAGCTCCAGACAGGGGGACTATGGCTACACCTTC
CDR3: CASSSRQGDYGYTF

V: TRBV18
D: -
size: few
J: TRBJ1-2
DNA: TGTGCCAGCTCCCCAGATTGGACAGCGAGGGGCTACACCTTC
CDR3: CASSPDWTARGYTF

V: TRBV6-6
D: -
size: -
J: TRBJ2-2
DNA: TGTGCCAGCAGTTACGGGGCGGGGTCGGGGGAGCTGTTTTTT
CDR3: CASSYGAGSGELFF

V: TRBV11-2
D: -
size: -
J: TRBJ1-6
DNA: TGTGCCAGCAGCTTAAGGCAGGCAAATAATTCACCCCTCCACTTT
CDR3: CASSLRQANNSPLHF

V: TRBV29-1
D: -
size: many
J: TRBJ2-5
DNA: TGCAGCGTTGGGAGGAGCCAAGAGACCCAGTACTTC
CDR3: CSVGRSQETQYF

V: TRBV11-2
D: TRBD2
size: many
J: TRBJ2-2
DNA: TGTGCCAGCAGCCCGACTAGCGGGGGGACCGGGGAGCTGTTTTTT
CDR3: CASSPTSGGTGELFF

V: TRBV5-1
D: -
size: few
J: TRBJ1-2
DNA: TGCGCCAGCAGCTTGGGGCAGACACCGATTGATGGCTACACCTTC
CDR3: CASSLGQTPIDGYTF

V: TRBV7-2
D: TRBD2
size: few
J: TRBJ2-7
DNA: TGTGCCAGCAGCCCTCGGGCTAGCGGGGGGCCTTTTAAGGCCTACGAGCAGTACTTC
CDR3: CASSPRASGGPFKAYEQYF

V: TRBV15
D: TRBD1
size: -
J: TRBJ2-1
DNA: TGTGCCACCAGCAGAGACCCCGCCGACAGGGGATACAATGAGCAGTTCTTC
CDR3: CATSRDPADRGYNEQFF

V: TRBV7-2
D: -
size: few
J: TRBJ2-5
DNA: TGTGCCAGCAGCTTGAACTTCTACTACCAAGAGACCCAGTACTTC
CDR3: CASSLNFYYQETQYF

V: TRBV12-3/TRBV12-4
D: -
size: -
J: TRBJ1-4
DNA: TGTGCCAGCAGTTCAGGGAACGCTAATGAAAAACTGTTTTTT
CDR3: CASSSGNANEKLFF